The 22 T cell receptor beta chains below were found in one sample sequenced in a study of cytomegalovirus exposure and HLA in healthy donors. Primers: 60 Vbeta forward and 13 Jbeta reverse. The assay was immunoSEQ multiplex PCR, and TCRdb's table has in-frame clones only and misses some. Here the sample spans around 180,000 clones, roughly 84% being singletons. Sequenced material: PBMCs. These receptors were taken from a girl less than two years old in good health and CMV-seronegative.

The genes are TRBV7-2 and TRBJ2-3, with 13 positions matching TRBD2. Trimming took 5 bases from V and 14 from J; bases not matched to a gene: 10. CDR1 and CDR2 (germline): SGHTA, FQGNSA. The CDR3 runs to 14 residues. CDR3 region: CASSHGLAGVGLYF. CDR3 nucleotide sequence: TGTGCCAGCAGCCACGGACTAGCGGGAGTTGGGTTGTATTTT.

This clone was counted once. The chain links TRBV11-3 to TRBJ2-2, with 10 bases lining up with TRBD2. J was trimmed by 7 bases and V by 2 bases; bases with no gene match: 7. Germline V gives CDR1 SGHNT, CDR2 YENEEA. The CDR3 length is 16 residues. The CDR3 DNA reads TGTGCCAGCAGCTTATGGCTAGCGGGAGCGATCGGGGAGCTGTTTTTT. It translates to CASSLWLAGAIGELFF.

The chain links TRBV6-5 to TRBJ2-3, with 9 positions matching TRBD1. The CDR3 totals 15 residues. The germline CDR1 and CDR2 sequences are MNHEY and SVGAGI. V lost 6 bases, J lost 2 bases, and 6 bases stayed unmatched. Here the CDR3 DNA reads TGTGCCAGCAGCTACCGGGACAGGGCCACAGATACGCAGTATTTT. Residues: CASSYRDRATDTQYF.

V gene TRBV29-1 combines with J gene TRBJ2-5; 10 nucleotides match TRBD1. The J call may be incorrect, as the DNA end agrees better with TRBJ2-7. CDR1 is SQVTM, CDR2 ANQGSEA, per germline. This CDR3 is 13 amino acids long. The CDR3 coding sequence is TGCAGCGTTGAGGGACAGGGGCGGCGCGAGCAGTACTTC. Translation: CSVEGQGRREQYF.

The chain is built from TRBV5-1 and TRBJ2-3, with 7 bases that match TRBD1. With V trimmed by 2 bases and J by 0 bases, 3 bases remained unmatched. Germline lookup yields CDR1 SGHRS and CDR2 YFSETQ. This CDR3 is built from 15 residues. The CDR3 protein is CASSFYRGSTDTQYF. Here the CDR3 DNA reads TGCGCCAGCAGCTTTTACAGGGGCAGCACAGATACGCAGTATTTT.

This clone was seen just once. The chain is built from TRBV5-6 and TRBJ2-1; a possible D gene is TRBD1 (5 bases). The germline CDR1 and CDR2 sequences are SGHDT and YYEEEE. The V gene lost 4 bases and the J gene lost 2 bases, with 13 bases spanning the gap. The CDR3 runs to 15 residues. The CDR3 DNA is TGTGCCAGCAGCGAGAGACAGAGAACCTACAATGAGCAGTTCTTC. Protein: CASSERQRTYNEQFF.

The chain joins TRBV11-2 to TRBJ1-3; TRBD1 aligns across 8 bases. The junction had 5 bases not matched to a gene; V was cut back by 1 base and J by 0 bases. This CDR3 is 17 amino acids long. Per the germline V gene, CDR1 is SGHAT and CDR2 is FQNNGV. CDR3 residues: CASSLGPGTGSGNTIYF. The CDR3 region has the DNA TGTGCCAGCAGCTTAGGACCCGGGACAGGCTCTGGAAACACCATATATTTT.

The chain couples TRBV11-2 to TRBJ1-3; D remains unclear. Trimming left V 2 bases short and J 1 base short, with 6 bases between. There are 14 residues in the CDR3. Germline V gene data show CDR1 as SGHAT and CDR2 as FQNNGV. The CDR3 sequence: CASSLSRSGNTIYF. The DNA of the CDR3 is TGTGCCAGCAGCTTAAGTCGGTCTGGAAACACCATATATTTT.

The chain is built from TRBV9 and TRBJ2-7; TRBD1 matches 7 bases. After removal of 3 bases from V and 2 bases from J, the junction contained 5 bases not matched to a gene. The CDR3 extends over 14 amino acids. Germline V gene sequence: CDR1 SGDLS, CDR2 YYNGEE. Here the CDR3 DNA reads TGTGCCAGCAGCGAGGGGGCAGGGCCCTACGAGCAGTACTTC. Its translation: CASSEGAGPYEQYF.

J is TRBJ2-7 and V is TRBV6-1; a possible D gene is TRBD1 (5 bases). The CDR3 spans 15 residues. V shed 2 bases and J shed 2 bases, with 13 bases lying between them. Germline CDR1 MNHNS, CDR2 SASEGT. CDR3 sequence: CASSEHRTRTYEQYF. The CDR3 region has the DNA TGTGCCAGCAGTGAACATCGGACAAGAACCTACGAGCAGTACTTC.

The V gene is TRBV7-3, the J gene TRBJ1-3; D gene ambiguous. This CDR3 is 15 amino acids long. Germline loops: CDR1 SGHTA, CDR2 FQGTGA. With 0 bases removed from V and 2 bases from J, the gap between germline ends came to 8 bases. CDR3 protein: CASSLTSSPGNTIYF. In nucleotides, the CDR3 is TGTGCCAGCAGCTTAACGTCGAGCCCTGGAAACACCATATATTTT.

Only a few counts were recorded for this clone. The chain is built from TRBV11-3 and TRBJ2-1, with TRBD1 as a possible D gene (7 bases). There are 17 residues in the CDR3. CDR1 and CDR2 (germline): SGHNT, YENEEA. The germline V and J ends were trimmed by 8 bases and 5 bases, with 25 bases remaining between them. CDR3 coding DNA: TGTGCCAGCGCGAAAGGGGGCCCGTGGACTACCGACAATGAGCAGTTCTTC. Translation: CASAKGGPWTTDNEQFF.

The chain carries TRBV7-3 and TRBJ2-1; tentative D call: TRBD2 (5 bases). There are 11 residues in the CDR3. Per the germline V gene, CDR1 is SGHTA and CDR2 is FQGTGA. V gave up 2 bases and J gave up 13 bases, with 9 bases separating them. The CDR3 is CASSLGGPQFF. In nucleotides, the CDR3 is TGTGCCAGCAGCTTAGGAGGCCCCCAGTTCTTC.

V and J are TRBV5-4 and TRBJ1-6; 10 nucleotides line up with TRBD1. The CDR3 totals 15 residues. Germline CDR1 reads SGHNT; CDR2 reads YYREEE (reference sequence). Losses at the gene ends were 4 bases for V and 7 bases for J; bases not matched to a gene: 5. CDR3 nucleotide sequence: TGTGCCAGCAGCCGGGGACAGGGGTGGAATTCACCCCTCCACTTT. This translates into CASSRGQGWNSPLHF. The full variable domain, in which reference TRBV5-4 and TRBJ1-6 provide the parts outside the CDR3, is ETGVTQSPTHLIKTRGQQVTLRCSSQSGHNTVSWYQQALGQGPQFIFQYYREEENGRGNFPPRFSGLQFPNYSSELNVNALELDDSALYLCASSRGQGWNSPLHFGNGTRLTVT.

The chain employs TRBV30 and TRBJ2-7; TRBD2 matches 14 bases. This CDR3 region has 18 residues. J was trimmed by 0 bases and V by 2 bases; bases with no gene match: 9. CDR1 is GTSNPN and CDR2 is SVGIG in the germline V gene (reference sequence). Here the CDR3 reads CAWSRPGLAGDGSYEQYF. In DNA, the CDR3 is TGTGCCTGGAGTCGCCCGGGACTAGCGGGAGATGGCTCCTACGAGCAGTACTTC.

The genes are TRBV19 and TRBJ2-1; 8 bases are a match to TRBD2. V shed 7 bases, J shed 9 bases, and the junction held 11 bases outside the gene matches. The length of the CDR3 is 14 residues. CDR1 LNHDA and CDR2 SQIVND come from the germline V gene (reference sequence). The DNA of the CDR3 is TGTGCCAGTATGATACGGGAGGGGATAAGTGAGCAGTTCTTC. As protein: CASMIREGISEQFF.

The chain joins TRBV11-2 to TRBJ1-6, with TRBD1 matching 8 bases. Germline V gene sequence: CDR1 SGHAT, CDR2 FQNNGV. This CDR3 is 14 amino acids long. Trimming at V came to 6 bases and at J to 9 bases, leaving 7 bases not matched to a gene. The CDR3 DNA follows: TGTGCCAGCAGTTCCGGACAGGGTGTTTCACCCCTCCACTTT. This gives the protein CASSSGQGVSPLHF.

The chain couples TRBV9 to TRBJ2-1, with 8 bases that match TRBD2. Germline CDR1 SGDLS, CDR2 YYNGEE. CDR3 length: 15 amino acids. With V trimmed by 3 bases and J by 3 bases, 5 bases remained unmatched. This CDR3 is CASSARGGNYNEQFF. The DNA for the CDR3 is TGTGCCAGCAGCGCCCGGGGGGGTAACTACAATGAGCAGTTCTTC.

V gene TRBV19 combines with J gene TRBJ2-7; D may be TRBD1 (5 bases). CDR3 length: 14 residues. The germline CDR1 and CDR2 sequences are LNHDA and SQIVND (reference sequence). Trimming cost V 5 bases and J 2 bases, with 13 bases left between them. This chain's CDR3 is CASSAATAAYEQYF. The DNA for the CDR3 is TGTGCCAGTAGTGCCGCGACAGCCGCCTACGAGCAGTACTTC.

This chain connects TRBV29-1 to TRBJ2-3; 11 bases line up with TRBD2. Germline assignment: CDR1 SQVTM and CDR2 ANQGSEA. V dropped 0 bases and J dropped 5; count of bases not matched to a gene: 10. The CDR3 is 17 amino acids. The chain's CDR3 is CSVEDPLAGGAKDTQYF. The CDR3 DNA follows: TGCAGCGTTGAAGATCCCCTAGCGGGAGGAGCAAAAGATACGCAGTATTTT.

The chain couples TRBV9 to TRBJ2-5; 11 bases line up with TRBD2. This CDR3 is built from 15 residues. The germline CDR1 and CDR2 sequences are SGDLS and YYNGEE. With V trimmed by 3 bases and J by 5 bases, 6 bases remained unmatched. Here the CDR3 DNA reads TGTGCCAGCAGCGAACTAGCGGGGGCCTACGAGACCCAGTACTTC. It specifies CASSELAGAYETQYF.

Remarks on this clone: The sample carries other DNA sequences with the same CDR3. This rearrangement joins TRBV2 to TRBJ2-7; D is possibly TRBD1 (5 bases). CDR1 and CDR2 (germline): SNHLY, FYNNEI. The CDR3 runs to 11 residues. V was cut by 8 bases and J by 0 bases, with 5 bases left in between. The CDR3 DNA reads TGTGCCAGCCAGGGCTCCTACGAGCAGTACTTC. Protein: CASQGSYEQYF.